The following is a TCR beta chain sequence with its context. Antigen: not known. A multiplex PCR was run with 60 Vbeta primers and 13 Jbeta primers. Only in-frame clones appear in the TCRdb table, and some are missing; sequencing was by immunoSEQ multiplex PCR. The sample has about 170,000 clones, 85% seen once; the top ten hold 1%. The CDR3 length is 16 residues. Germline V gene lookup returns CDR1 SGHRS and CDR2 YFSETQ. The ends lost 4 bases at V and 0 bases at J; junction bases unmatched: 4. The data derive from a study of cytomegalovirus exposure and HLA in healthy donors. Background on the study: Most donors, 70% to 85% of around 400 genotyped, fell in the Caucasian-associated ancestry cluster.

Study-level findings and limits: Specific recognition of CMV antigens was confirmed in vitro for a few chains (all CMV-associated).

Donors sampled were nominally healthy, though unrecorded immune exposures were likely. The sequence was collected from a boy between 2 and 10 years old in good health and CMV-seronegative. Input material: PBMCs. The chain couples TRBV5-1 to TRBJ2-1, with 10 positions matching TRBD1. Here the CDR3 DNA reads TGCGCCAGCAGCCTGAGGACAGGGGGCTCCTACAATGAGCAGTTCTTC. It is translated as CASSLRTGGSYNEQFF.